These 7 T cell receptor beta chains were sequenced from one sample in a study of blood T cell repertoires in COVID-19 (dated by TCRdb to 2020 to 2022). Receptors were amplified or captured by the immunoSEQ multiplex PCR assay. The source is immuneACCESS, and TCRdb retained only in-frame sequences with V and J called. Part of the clones is not carried over; for the studies checked, unresolved V genes explain less than half of this, and the remainder is unexplained. Across this sample there are a few hundred thousand clones, with 88% seen only once. Roughly 4% of the sample is held by the ten biggest clonotypes. The sample comprised peripheral blood. These TCRs come from a man aged 55 to 70 who had recovered from COVID-19.

The CDR3 coding sequence is TGTGCCAGCAGCCGGGAGGGACGAGAAACAGATACGCAGTATTTT. Its translation: CASSREGRETDTQYF. The genes are TRBV9 and TRBJ2-3, with 8 bases matching TRBD2. The J segment lost 3 bases and the V segment lost 4 bases, leaving 7 bases of the junction unmatched. This CDR3 has 15 residues. Germline V CDR1 and CDR2: SGDLS, YYNGEE.

The chain combines TRBV9 with TRBJ2-3, with TRBD2 identical over 14 bases. The CDR3 sequence is 17 residues long. V shed 4 bases and J 4 bases; nucleotides not matched to a gene: 8. The germline CDR1 and CDR2 sequences are SGDLS and YYNGEE. The CDR3 nucleotides are TGTGCCAGCAGCACCCGACTAGCGGGGGGGCGTTCAGATACGCAGTATTTT. Translating it yields CASSTRLAGGRSDTQYF.

This clone was recorded a few times. The V and J genes are TRBV18 and TRBJ1-5, with 8 positions matching TRBD1. The CDR3 extends over 14 amino acids. The germline gives CDR1 KGHSH, CDR2 LQKENI. V lost 4 bases and J lost 5; bases outside the gene matches: 4. CDR3 protein: CASSLRGRDQPQHF. CDR3 coding DNA: TGTGCCAGCTCACTCAGGGGGCGGGATCAGCCCCAGCATTTT.

This chain connects TRBV6-6 to TRBJ2-1; 7 bases fit TRBD2. The V segment lost 6 bases and the J segment 4 bases; nucleotides outside the gene matches: 15. The length of the CDR3 is 17 residues. The germline CDR1 and CDR2 sequences are MNHNY and SVGAGI (reference sequence). The CDR3 here is CASSRALVGGIYNEQFF. Here the CDR3 DNA reads TGTGCCAGCAGCCGAGCCCTGGTCGGGGGGATTTACAATGAGCAGTTCTTC.

This clone was recorded once. The rearrangement joins TRBV19 to TRBJ2-3; TRBD2 matches 9 bases. CDR1 LNHDA and CDR2 SQIVND come from the germline V gene (reference sequence). CDR3 length equals 14 residues. The junction had 5 bases not matched to a gene; V was cut back by 4 bases and J by 6 bases. The CDR3 protein is CASSSGGAPDTQYF. The CDR3 coding sequence is TGTGCCAGTAGTAGCGGGGGGGCCCCGGATACGCAGTATTTT.

The V and J genes are TRBV30 and TRBJ1-1; 8 bases are a match to TRBD1. After removal of 3 bases from V and 1 base from J, the junction contained 1 base not matched to a gene. Germline-derived CDR1 and CDR2 are GTSNPN and SVGIG (reference sequence). This CDR3 contains 13 residues. CDR3 nucleotides: TGTGCCTGGAGCGGACAGGGGAACACTGAAGCTTTCTTT. Translating gives CAWSGQGNTEAFF.

As concerns this clone: One end of the junction fails to match germline, which may point to a read error. CDR3 DNA: TGTGCCACCAACAGAGATCTCGGCGGGGGGGCTGGCAATGAGCAGTTCTTC. It codes for CATNRDLGGGAGNEQFF. This chain links TRBV15 with TRBJ2-1; 9 bases map to TRBD2. The germline CDR1 and CDR2 sequences are LNHNV and YYDKDF (reference sequence). The CDR3 consists of 17 residues.